Described below is a single T cell receptor (beta chain) sequence and its context. The antigen it recognizes is unknown. A much larger clone is a single base away; this may be a read error. These data are taken from a study of tumor and adjacent non-tumor tissue in lung cancer (dated by TCRdb to the late 2010s). Concerning the study at large: By cancer type, the cohort comprised about 13 adenocarcinoma patients, 2 squamous cell carcinoma patients and 1 small cell lung cancer patient. The roughly 15 enrolled patients, of whom roughly 10 were men and 5 were women, were aged 31 to 76 years and were diagnosed with TNM stage I to III disease. Sequencing generated a total of 125,075,908 productive TCRbeta reads, averaging about 4.2 million reads per sample. The study compared bulk TCRbeta repertoires between lung tumor tissue and matched distant non-tumor lung tissue from about 14 lung cancer patients. TCRbeta CDR3 sequencing was performed on 30 to 35 paired specimens, with one tumor sample and one normal lung sample collected per patient. What the study reported, not specific to this receptor: Tumor tissue showed significantly greater TCR diversity (inverse Simpson) than normal lung tissue (roughly 390 vs 170, P = 0.0075, Mann-Whitney U test). Younger patients had significantly higher TCR diversity, and higher tumor TCR diversity was associated with shorter overall and disease-free survival. Because peripheral blood was not sequenced, the blood TCRbeta repertoires of the lung cancer patients in the study went unexamined. In normal lung, the top 100 clones accounted for a significantly larger cumulative share of the repertoire than in tumor tissue. The methods do not name the sequencing platform or mention unique molecular identifiers. Only about 16 patients were included in the cohort, and the need for larger samples and more detailed clinical data was noted by the authors.

The CDR3 numbers 14 residues from cysteine through phenylalanine. The retained sequence is limited to the CDR3, 42 bases, with the frame set at the first base. CDR1 and CDR2 are drawn from the germline V gene: SGHDN, FVKESK. Library creation used multiplex PCR. Sequenced on an Illumina HiSeq 2500. TCRbeta libraries were constructed through three rounds of nested PCR with primers (Table S4) according to protocols modified from ARM-PCR. Before sequencing, PCR products of 200-500 bp were excised from the gel and purified with the QIAquick gel extraction kit. The study's processing was this. Trimmomatic was used to clean the reads, FLASH merged the cleaned reads into complete CDR3 sequences, and MiTCR assigned the sequences to V(D)J germline segments. Clonal diversity was computed as the inverse Simpson's index with VDJtools. A read counted as productive if the sequence was in-frame and lacked a premature stop codon. TCRdb reworked the public reads: Q25 trimming with fastp, MiXCR clone assembly, productive beta chains retained. A single entry per CDR3 protein holds the most common genes and DNA from its merged rows. It is TCRdb's table, rather than the study itself, that gives the V and J calls and clone size. In this sample the table shows tens of thousands of distinct CDR3 sequences, about 80% of which occur a single time. Roughly 27% of the sample is held by the ten biggest clonotypes.

RNA was isolated from bulk unsorted tissue, and RNA quality was assessed with a NanoDrop ND-1000 and an Agilent 2100. The donors were newly diagnosed lung cancer patients admitted for thoracic surgery in China from August to November 2014 who had not received prior chemotherapy. The study excluded patients who had received radiotherapy or chemotherapy before or who had another cancer at the same time. Surgical tissue pieces of 1-2 cm3 were preserved in RNAlater solution and stored at -80 °C until use. The receptor chain draws on TRBV14 and TRBJ2-4; TRBD1 agrees with 7 junctional bases. The clonotype originates from a man aged 55-75 years with non-small cell lung cancer. The specimen was lung tumor tissue. The CDR3 has the sequence CTSSQGTVGSIQYF. At the DNA level, the sequence is TGTACCAGCAGCCAAGGGACAGTTGGTAGCATTCAGTACTTC.